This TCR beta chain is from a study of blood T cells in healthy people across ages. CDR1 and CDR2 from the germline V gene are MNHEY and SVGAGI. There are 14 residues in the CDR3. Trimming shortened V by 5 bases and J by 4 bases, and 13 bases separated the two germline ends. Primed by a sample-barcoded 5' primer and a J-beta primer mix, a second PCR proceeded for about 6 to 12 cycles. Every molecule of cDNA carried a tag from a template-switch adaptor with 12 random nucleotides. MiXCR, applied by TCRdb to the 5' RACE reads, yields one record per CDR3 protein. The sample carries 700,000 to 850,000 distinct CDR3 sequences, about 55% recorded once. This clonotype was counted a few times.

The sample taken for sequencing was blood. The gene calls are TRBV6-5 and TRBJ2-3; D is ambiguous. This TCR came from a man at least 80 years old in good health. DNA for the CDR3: TGTGCCAGCAGTGCCACAGCGTCCTCAGATACGCAGTATTTT. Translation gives CASSATASSDTQYF.